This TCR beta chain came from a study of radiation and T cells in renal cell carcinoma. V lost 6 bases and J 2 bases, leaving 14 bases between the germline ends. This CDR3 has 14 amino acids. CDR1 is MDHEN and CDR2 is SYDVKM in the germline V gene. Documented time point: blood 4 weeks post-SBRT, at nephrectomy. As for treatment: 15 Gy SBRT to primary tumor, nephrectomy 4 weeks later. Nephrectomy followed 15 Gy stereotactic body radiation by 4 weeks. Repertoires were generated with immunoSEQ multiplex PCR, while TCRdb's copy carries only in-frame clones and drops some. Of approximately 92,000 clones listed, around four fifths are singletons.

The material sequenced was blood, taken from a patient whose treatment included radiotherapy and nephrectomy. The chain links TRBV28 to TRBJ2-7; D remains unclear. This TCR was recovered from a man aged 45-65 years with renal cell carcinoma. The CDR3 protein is CASSEPGAAYEQYF. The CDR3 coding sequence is TGTGCCAGCAGCGAACCCGGTGCCGCCTACGAGCAGTACTTC.